The present entry profiles one T cell receptor (beta chain) with its context. Its antigen is unknown. The data were obtained in a study of T cell responses to AZD1222 COVID-19 vaccine. Study results and limitations: Nearly half of spike-specific TCRs reportedly go after variant regions that carry no mutations.

CDR1 and CDR2 from the germline V gene are MDHEN and SYDVKM. The V segment lost 4 bases and the J segment 3 bases; nucleotides outside the gene matches: 4. The CDR3 spans 15 residues. Clones were sequenced by immunoSEQ multiplex PCR, and TCRdb holds only the in-frame ones, with some missing. The repertoire holds some 140,000 clones, with about 92% as singletons. Sequenced here: peripheral blood, sampled on day 0 of AZD1222 vaccination. The TCR was taken from an adult in good health. V usage is TRBV28 and J usage is TRBJ1-1, with 11 positions matching TRBD1. CDR3 DNA sequence: TGTGCCAGCAGTTCACGGACAGGGGGCTACACTGAAGCTTTCTTT. This encodes CASSSRTGGYTEAFF.